This is a list of T cell receptor beta chains from one sample in a study of blood T cell repertoires in COVID-19. Here immunoSEQ multiplex PCR was the method, and the copy in TCRdb shows in-frame clones only, minus some. The sample comprises about 200,000 clones, under 90% of which are singletons, and roughly 4% rests with the top ten. The sample was PBMCs or T cells enriched from blood (not recorded which). These receptors all come from a young woman with acute COVID-19. CDR3s include the opening cysteine and the closing phenylalanine or tryptophan. The D gene is left open where the match is weak. Some rows have no size entry. The others give once, few or many, or a class for an expanded clone.

d_gene	abundance	v_gene	j_gene	CDR3aa	CDR3nt
-	-	TRBV4-3	TRBJ1-1	CASSQIRGARGEAFF	TGCGCCAGCAGCCAAATACGGGGGGCCCGTGGTGAAGCTTTCTTT
TRBD1	-	TRBV4-2	TRBJ1-4	CASSPGQGTEKLFF	TGTGCCAGCAGCCCCGGACAGGGAACTGAAAAACTGTTTTTT
-	-	TRBV6-6	TRBJ1-1	CASTPKSHRENTEAFF	TGTGCCAGCACCCCGAAGTCCCACAGGGAGAACACTGAAGCTTTCTTT
TRBD1	few	TRBV4-1	TRBJ1-1	CASSQDRQGNTEAFF	TGCGCCAGCAGCCAAGATAGACAGGGGAACACTGAAGCTTTCTTT
TRBD1	-	TRBV7-4	TRBJ2-7	CASSTRDRGHEQYF	TGTGCCAGCAGCACCCGGGACAGGGGCCACGAGCAGTACTTC
-	-	TRBV2	TRBJ2-4	CASRKEGGSGAKNIQYF	TGTGCCAGCAGAAAGGAGGGAGGTTCGGGAGCCAAAAACATTCAGTACTTC
-	-	TRBV6-5	TRBJ2-1	CASSRPAGYYNEQFF	TGTGCCAGCAGCCGGCCGGCAGGGTACTACAATGAGCAGTTCTTC
TRBD1	-	TRBV11-2	TRBJ1-4	CASSTDGTGNEKLFF	TGTGCCAGCAGCACAGATGGGACAGGGAATGAAAAACTGTTTTTT
TRBD2	-	TRBV3-1/TRBV3-2	TRBJ2-1	CASSQWGVAGGTYNEQFF	TGTGCCAGCAGCCAATGGGGAGTTGCGGGGGGCACCTACAATGAGCAGTTCTTC
-	-	TRBV28	TRBJ2-1	CASSRDLDRIVENEQFF	TGTGCCAGCAGTCGCGACCTCGACAGGATAGTGGAGAATGAGCAGTTCTTC
-	-	TRBV7-2	TRBJ2-7	CASSLGRGGSYEQYF	TGTGCCAGCAGCTTAGGCCGGGGAGGCTCCTACGAGCAGTACTTC
-	-	TRBV3-1/TRBV3-2	TRBJ1-5	CASSLRVGNQPQHF	TGTGCCAGCAGCCTACGGGTAGGCAATCAGCCCCAGCATTTT
-	-	TRBV10-3	TRBJ1-6	CAISESPTGENSPLHF	TGTGCCATCAGTGAGTCGCCGACAGGAGAGAATTCACCCCTCCACTTT
TRBD2	-	TRBV6-5	TRBJ2-5	CASSYQRGARGYF	TGTGCCAGCAGTTACCAGCGGGGGGCTCGGGGGTACTTC